Described below is a single T cell receptor (beta chain) sequence and its context. Its specificity is unknown. The junction shows a germline mismatch at one end, possibly a read error. Using RNA transcripts, the TCR beta CDR3 regions were amplified. Investigators did first-round RT-PCR with HTBI primers, then second-round multiplex PCR. TCRdb processed the multiplex PCR reads anew with MiXCR; each CDR3 protein has one entry. The sample lists around 1,200,000 distinct CDR3 sequences; about two fifths were seen once. This record belongs to a study of Graves' ophthalmopathy and Graves' hyperthyroidism. Broader study findings: The model forecast ophthalmopathy progression, reaching about 70% sensitivity and around 75% specificity. In blood, most expanded thyroid clonotypes above 0.001 frequency were also detected.

Newly diagnosed, the hyperthyroidism patients had under 2 months' duration and were aged 18 to 65. Excluded were patients with other autoimmune diseases, uncontrolled infections, pregnancy or lactation. CDR1 and CDR2 (germline): SGHAT, FQNNGV. CDR3 length: 17 amino acids. The chain has TRBV11-2 and TRBJ2-7; D may be TRBD1 (7 bases). The sample comprised peripheral blood or thyroid tissue (not recorded which). The source of this sequence is an adult man with Graves' hyperthyroidism. Here the CDR3 reads CGSSTGGLDRISYEQYF. The CDR3, as DNA: TGTGGCAGCAGCACCGGAGGGTTGGACAGGATTTCCTACGAGCAGTACTTC.